This T cell receptor (beta chain) was found in a study of radiation and T cells in renal cell carcinoma (TCRdb year 2020). Study-level background: The samples were drawn from a clinical trial, where primary renal cell carcinomas were treated with 15 Gy of stereotactic body radiation therapy and then removed by nephrectomy 4 weeks afterward. Across all 50 or so samples, roughly 3,700,000 unique CDR3 nucleotide sequences encoding about 2.7 million unique CDR3 amino acid sequences were identified. A total of around 50 samples underwent TCR beta sequencing, made up of roughly 26 tumors and some 27 peripheral blood samples.

General conclusions and limits of the study: Dynamics of the blood repertoire were not tracked past 4 weeks after treatment. An increase in top tumor clonotypes in blood was observed from baseline to 2 weeks post-radiation, followed by contraction by 4 weeks, which was taken to suggest transient expansion of tumor-resident clones. With a single-armed trial design, the study had no way to address how radiation dose or scheduling affects the TCR repertoire. Because no pretreatment tumor biopsies were available, whether clonotypes were present in the tumor at baseline could not be determined.

TCR beta libraries were generated from genomic DNA with the immunoSEQ kit, following the manufacturer's recommendations. To prepare libraries, a first multiplex PCR with proprietary primers was run, followed by a second PCR that added unique barcodes, and a bead cleanup was done after each round. Each sample batch included a kit-provided positive control reaction and a negative control reaction. The final libraries underwent checking on an Agilent 4200 TapeStation D1000 ScreenTape, volumetric pooling, and quantification by qPCR. Sequencing was performed on an Illumina NextSeq500 with a MidOutput 150-cycle cartridge, and 156 Read1 and 15 Index1 cycles were run with kit custom primers. The pooled library was loaded at 0.9 to 1 pM, with a roughly 18% PhiX control spiked in. The authors processed their data as follows. The vendor-processed data were analyzed in R, and a clonotype was defined as all T cells that share the same CDR3 nucleotide sequence. For clone abundance analyses, frequencies were normalized to the 10,000 most abundant clones per sample. Before analysis, public T cell clones were removed, and these numbered fewer than six per sample on average. An abundance difference of at least 32-fold between compartments was the criterion for calling clonotypes tumor-enriched or baseline blood-enriched. A beta-binomial differential abundance model was used to identify clonotypes that expanded or contracted between blood time points. The Baroni-Urbani and Buser coefficient was used to measure tumor-blood repertoire similarity, and groups were compared with two-tailed Wilcoxon tests in R. The immuneACCESS repertoire file appears here via TCRdb, limited to in-frame rearrangements. These files lack a portion of the clones; in checked studies, under half of the deficit traces to unresolved V genes, and the cause of the others is not known. V and J calls and clone size follow that table, whereas D and trimming were derived from the DNA. The sample data list 160,000 or so clones, and 87% of these were observed just once. Approximately 12% of the sample lies in the top ten.

The time point label corresponds to: blood 2 weeks post-SBRT. The sample's treatment or condition label is to be understood as: 15 Gy SBRT to primary tumor, nephrectomy 4 weeks later. Serial peripheral blood from radiation-treated patients was sampled at baseline, 2 weeks and 4 weeks after SBRT to track tumor-enriched clonotypes. Renal cell carcinoma with clear cell pathology was present in all patients. Genomic DNA for TCR sequencing was prepared using the QIAamp DNA Blood Mini Kit (Qiagen). The analyses included just those samples that passed every quality control check. V is pruned by 3 bases and J by 1 base, leaving 8 bases of the junction without a gene match. Via the germline V gene, CDR1 is SQVTM and CDR2 ANQGSEA. The CDR3 measures 16 amino acids from cysteine to phenylalanine. The sequence is cut down to CDR3 DNA, 48 bases in frame from base 1. About this clone: The antigen it recognizes is unknown. Base-call qualities are not available, and no considerably larger clone is one nucleotide away.

The rearranged chain carries TRBV29-1 and TRBJ1-3, and TRBD1 aligns with 8 junction nucleotides. The source is a woman aged 45 to 65 with renal cell carcinoma. Material: blood, obtained from a patient whose treatment included radiotherapy and nephrectomy. The nucleotide sequence is given as TGCAGCGTTGACTCCGGGACAGGCGGTTCTGGAAACACCATATATTTT. It translates to CSVDSGTGGSGNTIYF.